This T cell receptor (beta chain) was retrieved from a study of cytomegalovirus exposure and HLA in healthy donors. Study-wide results and caveats: A previous analysis found most TCR beta V segments productive roughly 87% or roughly 30% of the time.

This clone was observed a single time. The antigen is not known. V shed 0 bases, J shed 0 bases, and the junction held 12 bases outside the gene matches. The length of the CDR3 is 20 residues. CDR1 is LGHNA and CDR2 is YSLEER in the germline V gene. The PCR used 60 Vbeta and 13 Jbeta primers. This table comes from immunoSEQ multiplex PCR, and its TCRdb copy is limited to in-frame clones, with some not included. The table includes about 130,000 clones, more than 80% detected once. The clonotype comes from a male donor in good health and CMV-seronegative. The sequencing sample was made of PBMCs. This rearrangement joins TRBV4-3 to TRBJ2-3, with TRBD2 matching over 10 bases. In nucleotides, the CDR3 is TGCGCCAGCAGCCAAGATTCTCGGCCTAGCGGGGGCTCTAGCACAGATACGCAGTATTTT. Amino acid sequence: CASSQDSRPSGGSSTDTQYF.